This T cell receptor (beta chain) was documented in a study of tumour-infiltrating T cells in Burkitt lymphoma. A word on this clone: As yet, its antigen is unknown.

The assay was immunoSEQ multiplex PCR, and TCRdb's table has in-frame clones only and misses some. The table includes about 2,400 clones, 24% detected once. Findings and limits, study-wide: Many Burkitt lymphoma patients shared several public clonotypes.

The germline gives CDR1 LGHNA, CDR2 YNFKEQ. V shed 4 bases and J shed 10 bases, with 25 bases lying between them. CDR3 length: 17 amino acids. This clonotype was obtained from a human donor with relapsed Burkitt lymphoma. Some clones in this sample may be carry-over from other donors' samples. The chain uses TRBV4-2 and TRBJ1-4; D is undetermined. The sample was tumor tissue from a relapse. CDR3 DNA: TGTGCCAGCAGCCCCTCCGGAAGAGGGCGGTTTACGGGAAAACTGTTTTTT. Amino acids: CASSPSGRGRFTGKLFF.